This T cell receptor beta chain was documented in a study of shared clonotypes between healthy human individuals. Overall study: Aged 18 to 49, the donors were a couple of women and a few men.

Note on this clone: Its antigen is undetermined.

All of the donors resided in Nashville, Tennessee, and each was a Caucasian adult. Genomic DNA came from about 95 million PBMCs in unsorted samples. Findings of the study overall: Clonotype sharing among donors, it was expected, would be affected by sequencing depth.

Trimming left V 3 bases short and J 5 bases short, with 8 bases between. Germline V gene sequence: CDR1 LNHDA, CDR2 SQIVND (reference sequence). The CDR3 is 13 residues long. Libraries were prepared by immunoSEQ multiplex PCR; TCRdb keeps only in-frame clonotypes and omits some of them. This repertoire shows a few hundred thousand clones, around three quarters found once; its top ten account for about 12%. The chain links TRBV19 to TRBJ1-5; D gene unclear. The sequence derives from a woman in her thirties or forties in good health. Some clones in this sample may be carry-over from other donors' samples. The sequencing sample was made of PBMCs. CDR3 loop: CASSMVRDQPQHF. The CDR3 nucleotides are TGTGCCAGTAGTATGGTCCGGGATCAGCCCCAGCATTTT.